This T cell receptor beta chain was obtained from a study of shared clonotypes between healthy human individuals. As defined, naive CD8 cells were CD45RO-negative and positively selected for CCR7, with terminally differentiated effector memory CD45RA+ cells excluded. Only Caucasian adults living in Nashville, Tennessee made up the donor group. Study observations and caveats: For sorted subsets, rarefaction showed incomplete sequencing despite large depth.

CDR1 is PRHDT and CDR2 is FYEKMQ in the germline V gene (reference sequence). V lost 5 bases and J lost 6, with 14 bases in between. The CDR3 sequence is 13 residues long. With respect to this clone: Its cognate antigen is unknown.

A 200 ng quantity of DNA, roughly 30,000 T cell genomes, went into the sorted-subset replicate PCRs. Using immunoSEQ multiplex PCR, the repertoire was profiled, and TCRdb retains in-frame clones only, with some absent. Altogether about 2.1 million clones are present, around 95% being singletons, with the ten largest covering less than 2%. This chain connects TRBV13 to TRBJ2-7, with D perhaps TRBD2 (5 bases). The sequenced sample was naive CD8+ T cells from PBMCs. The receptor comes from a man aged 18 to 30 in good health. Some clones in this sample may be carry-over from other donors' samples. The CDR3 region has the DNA TGTGCCAGCAGCGAAGAATACCGGGGCGAGCAGTACTTC. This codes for CASSEEYRGEQYF.